The 31 T cell receptor beta chains below all came from one sample that was sequenced in a study of shared clonotypes between healthy human individuals. The data were produced by immunoSEQ multiplex PCR, yet TCRdb's version contains in-frame clones alone and is incomplete. Of some 1.5 million clones in the sample, 95% to 99% were seen once. Sequenced input: naive CD4+ T cells sorted from blood. Subset meaning: CD45RA+ positively selected. The receptors stem from a man aged 25 to 40 in good health.

This chain joins TRBV4-1 and TRBJ2-1; TRBD2 agrees at 11 bases. Germline-derived CDR1 and CDR2 are MGHRA and YSYEKL. V lost 0 bases, J lost 6 bases, and 10 bases stayed unmatched. CDR3 length: 18 residues. The CDR3 region has the DNA TGCGCCAGCAGCCAAGATACGGCTCTAGCGGGAGGCGGCAATGAGCAGTTCTTC. Its protein is CASSQDTALAGGGNEQFF.

The chain employs TRBV27 and TRBJ2-5; D is uncertain. Trimming shortened V by 2 bases and J by 4 bases, and 11 bases separated the two germline ends. This CDR3 is built from 14 residues. CDR1 is MNHEY, CDR2 SMNVEV, per germline (reference sequence). CDR3 sequence (DNA): TGTGCCAGCAGTTTAGTACTGGGCCGAGAGACCCAGTACTTC. It encodes CASSLVLGRETQYF.

The CDR3 is CASSRTRGSGTEAFF. The CDR3 nucleotides read TGTGCCAGCAGCCGAACTAGGGGATCGGGCACTGAAGCTTTCTTT. The genes are TRBV14 and TRBJ1-1; tentatively, D is TRBD1 (5 bases). This CDR3 has 15 amino acids. The V gene's germline CDR1 is SGHDN and CDR2 FVKESK. Trimming removed 4 bases from V and 4 bases from J, with 16 bases in between.

Notes on this clone: A junction end diverges from the germline sequence, so it may reflect a read error. The rearrangement joins TRBV7-9 to TRBJ2-1; 11 nucleotides align to TRBD2. Germline V gene lookup returns CDR1 SEHNR and CDR2 FQNEAQ (reference sequence). The CDR3 totals 12 residues. The CDR3 region is CASSLAGGEQFF. The CDR3 coding sequence is TGTGCCAGCAGCCTAGCGGGAGGCGAGCAGTTCTTC.

This chain connects TRBV28 to TRBJ1-5, with D perhaps matching TRBD1 (5 bases). Per the germline V gene, CDR1 is MDHEN and CDR2 is SYDVKM. V was trimmed by 9 bases and J by 5 bases, leaving 20 bases between them. The CDR3 spans 15 residues. CDR3 sequence reads: CASQGRRGEDQPQHF. In DNA, the CDR3 is TGTGCCAGTCAAGGTAGGCGGGGCGAGGATCAGCCCCAGCATTTT.

The V gene is TRBV28, the J gene TRBJ1-2; maybe TRBD1 (5 bases). Trimming removed 1 base from V and 1 base from J, with 13 bases in between. Germline V CDR1 and CDR2: MDHEN, SYDVKM. This CDR3 is 16 amino acids long. CDR3 protein: CASSLFQGRLNYGYTF. DNA for the CDR3: TGTGCCAGCAGTTTATTTCAGGGACGACTTAACTATGGCTACACCTTC.

The V and J genes are TRBV7-2 and TRBJ1-2; a weak D match, TRBD1 (5 bases). V lost 4 bases and J 4 bases, leaving 16 bases between the germline ends. The length of the CDR3 is 15 residues. Germline CDR1 SGHTA, CDR2 FQGNSA. The CDR3 protein is CASSWDNRGSYGYTF. CDR3 nucleotide sequence: TGTGCCAGCAGCTGGGATAATAGGGGCAGCTATGGCTACACCTTC.

This rearrangement joins TRBV18 to TRBJ2-1, with D unclear. Trimming stripped 3 bases from V and 9 bases from J, with 6 bases between. This CDR3 contains 11 residues. Looked up from germline, CDR1 is KGHSH and CDR2 is LQKENI. CDR3 region: CASSPQSEQFF. The CDR3 coding sequence is TGTGCCAGCTCACCCCAAAGTGAGCAGTTCTTC.

This chain connects TRBV5-1 to TRBJ2-3; 11 nucleotides agree with TRBD2. CDR1 is SGHRS and CDR2 is YFSETQ in the germline V gene. V trimming: 4 bases; J trimming: 11 bases; junction bases outside the gene matches: 15. The CDR3 has 16 amino acids. The CDR3 nucleotides are TGCGCCAGCAGCCTGGGACTAGCGGAAGTTGTATTACGGCAGTATTTT. It specifies CASSLGLAEVVLRQYF. Using reference TRBV5-1 and TRBJ2-3 for the parts outside the CDR3, the full variable domain is KAGVTQTPRYLIKTRGQQVTLSCSPISGHRSVSWYQQTPGQGLQFLFEYFSETQRNKGNFPGRFSGRQFSNSRSEMNVSTLELGDSALYLCASSLGLAEVVLRQYFGPGTRLTVL.

This clone was observed once. The CDR3 protein is CATSRGDVPTVIYF. In nucleotides, the CDR3 is TGTGCCACCAGCAGGGGGGACGTGCCGACGGTCATATATTTT. The chain is built from TRBV15 and TRBJ1-3, with D possibly being TRBD1 (5 bases). V lost 3 bases to trimming and J lost 12 bases, with 18 bases between them. This CDR3 comprises 14 residues. CDR1 and CDR2 (germline): LNHNV, YYDKDF (reference sequence).

V and J are TRBV5-1 and TRBJ2-2, with 12 bases matching TRBD1. V gave up 3 bases and J gave up 8 bases; unmatched junction bases: 8. The CDR3 is 16 residues long. The germline V gene encodes CDR1 SGHRS and CDR2 YFSETQ. CDR3 residues: CASSSPGQGARGELFF. CDR3 DNA: TGCGCCAGCAGCTCCCCGGGACAGGGGGCAAGGGGGGAGCTGTTTTTT.

The V and J genes are TRBV5-6 and TRBJ2-1; 8 nucleotides match TRBD1. V shed 5 bases, J shed 1 base, and the junction held 5 bases outside the gene matches. Germline V gene data show CDR1 as SGHDT and CDR2 as YYEEEE. The CDR3 runs to 15 residues. The DNA for the CDR3 is TGTGCCAGCAGTTTTGACAGGGGTTCCTACAATGAGCAGTTCTTC. Protein sequence: CASSFDRGSYNEQFF.

The chain combines TRBV5-1 with TRBJ1-1; D unclear. The ends were cut back, 0 bases at V and 11 bases at J, with 14 bases in the middle. The CDR3 loop spans 13 amino acids. Germline CDR1 and CDR2: SGHRS and YFSETQ. The CDR3 is CASSLGRYAGAFF. The DNA of the CDR3 is TGCGCCAGCAGCTTGGGACGGTATGCGGGGGCTTTCTTT.

V and J are TRBV28 and TRBJ1-4; no firm D call. CDR1 MDHEN and CDR2 SYDVKM come from the germline V gene. The germline V and J ends were trimmed by 6 bases and 7 bases, with 12 bases remaining between them. This CDR3 spans 13 amino acids. Here the CDR3 DNA reads TGTGCCAGCAGACCCCTGTGGAGTGAAAAACTGTTTTTT. It encodes CASRPLWSEKLFF.

The rearrangement links TRBV5-4 to TRBJ2-7, with 7 bases lining up with TRBD1. V shed 5 bases and J 1 base; nucleotides not matched to a gene: 6. The CDR3 is 14 amino acids. Germline CDR1 is SGHNT and CDR2 is YYREEE (reference sequence). CDR3 nucleotides: TGTGCCAGCAGTCGACAGGGAGAGTCCTACGAGCAGTACTTC. Protein product: CASSRQGESYEQYF.

CDR3 DNA sequence: TGTGCCAGCAGCCAAGATCGAGCTAGCGGGAGATTCGAGCAGTACTTC. This gives the protein CASSQDRASGRFEQYF. The rearrangement links TRBV4-2 to TRBJ2-7; 10 positions match TRBD2. V shed 0 bases, J shed 6 bases, and the junction held 8 bases outside the gene matches. CDR3 length equals 16 residues. Germline V gene lookup returns CDR1 LGHNA and CDR2 YNFKEQ.

The chain links TRBV9 to TRBJ1-4, with D hard to call. Trimming pared 0 bases from V and 6 bases from J, leaving 15 bases between. This CDR3 spans 16 amino acids. CDR1 SGDLS and CDR2 YYNGEE come from the germline V gene. The CDR3 is CASSVADRVFDEKLFF. CDR3 in DNA: TGTGCCAGCAGCGTAGCTGATAGGGTTTTCGATGAAAAACTGTTTTTT.

A remark on this clone: Other DNA sequences in the sample encode the same CDR3. The V gene is TRBV19, the J gene TRBJ2-3; TRBD2 aligns across 14 bases. Germline V gene sequence: CDR1 LNHDA, CDR2 SQIVND (reference sequence). The CDR3 contains 15 residues. The V gene end was trimmed by 7 bases and the J gene end by 3 bases; junction bases not matched to a gene: 3. In DNA form, the CDR3 reads TGTGCCAGTACCAGACTAGCGGGAGGGACAGATACGCAGTATTTT. It translates to CASTRLAGGTDTQYF. The full variable domain, its missing parts supplied by reference TRBV19 and TRBJ2-3, is DGGITQSPKYLFRKEGQNVTLSCEQNLNHDAMYWYRQDPGQGLRLIYYSQIVNDFQKGDIAEGYSVSREKKESFPLTVTSAQKNPTAFYLCASTRLAGGTDTQYFGPGTRLTVL.

The chain carries TRBV7-9 and TRBJ2-7; 9 nucleotides match TRBD2. CDR1 is SEHNR, CDR2 FQNEAQ, per germline (reference sequence). The CDR3 is 15 residues long. V gave up 5 bases and J gave up 0 bases; unmatched junction bases: 5. The CDR3 spells CASSRGTSSSYEQYF. The CDR3 DNA follows: TGTGCCAGCAGCCGCGGGACTAGCAGCTCCTACGAGCAGTACTTC.

The V and J genes are TRBV10-1 and TRBJ2-2; D gene ambiguous. V dropped 4 bases and J dropped 2 bases, with 11 bases sitting between them. This CDR3 is built from 15 residues. Germline V gene lookup returns CDR1 WNHNN and CDR2 SYGVQD (reference sequence). The CDR3 here is CASSGYRRNTGELFF. CDR3 in DNA: TGCGCCAGCAGTGGTTATCGGAGAAACACCGGGGAGCTGTTTTTT.

V is TRBV5-4 and J is TRBJ2-7; TRBD1 matches at 8 bases. V shed 0 bases and J 7 bases; nucleotides not matched to a gene: 9. The CDR3 loop spans 15 amino acids. The germline CDR1 and CDR2 sequences are SGHNT and YYREEE (reference sequence). The CDR3 DNA follows: TGTGCCAGCAGCTTGGGGACAGGGACCGCTGGGGAGCAGTACTTC. It is translated as CASSLGTGTAGEQYF.

The chain links TRBV7-9 to TRBJ1-2; tentatively, D is TRBD1 (6 bases). The CDR3 length is 16 residues. Trimming removed 5 bases at V and 2 bases at J, with 18 bases between. Germline CDR1 SEHNR, CDR2 FQNEAQ (reference sequence). The CDR3 DNA sequence: TGTGCCAGCAGCGAACAGGGTTGGAGTACGAACTATGGCTACACCTTC. It codes for CASSEQGWSTNYGYTF.

V gene TRBV5-1 combines with J gene TRBJ2-2; D ambiguous. V was shortened by 4 bases and J by 6 bases, with 10 bases between the two germline ends. This CDR3 has 13 residues. CDR1 is SGHRS, CDR2 YFSETQ, per germline. CDR3 nucleotide sequence: TGCGCCAGCAGCGACACTGACGCCGGGGAGCTGTTTTTT. It yields the protein CASSDTDAGELFF.

The V call is TRBV28, the J call TRBJ1-2; no firm D call. CDR3 length equals 12 residues. V was clipped by 8 bases and J by 7 bases, with 14 bases between them. The V gene's germline CDR1 is MDHEN and CDR2 SYDVKM. The CDR3 DNA sequence: TGTGCCAGCCGCTTTTTAATGAGTGGCTACACCTTC. This encodes CASRFLMSGYTF.

The chain employs TRBV5-1 and TRBJ1-2; D may be TRBD1 (6 bases). This CDR3 is 18 amino acids long. Germline V gene lookup returns CDR1 SGHRS and CDR2 YFSETQ. With 0 bases removed from V and 3 bases from J, the gap between germline ends came to 21 bases. As DNA, the CDR3 is TGCGCCAGCAGCTTGGCCCCAGCCAGGGGAGGTTGGGACTATGGCTACACCTTC. This codes for CASSLAPARGGWDYGYTF.

The genes are TRBV7-8 and TRBJ2-1, with TRBD2 as a possible D gene (6 bases). CDR1 is SGHVS, CDR2 FQNEAQ, per germline. The CDR3 is 15 residues long. Trimming cost V 1 base and J 2 bases, with 9 bases left between them. The CDR3: CASSLGERAYNEQFF. The CDR3 nucleotides are TGTGCCAGCAGCTTAGGAGAGCGGGCCTACAATGAGCAGTTCTTC.

This clone came up once. Distinct nucleotide sequences in the sample also encode this CDR3. CDR3 region: CASSLGQFTDTQYF. In nucleotides, the CDR3 is TGTGCCAGCAGCTTAGGACAGTTCACAGATACGCAGTATTTT. The V call is TRBV7-2, the J call TRBJ2-3, with a possible D match to TRBD1 (5 bases). Germline CDR1 reads SGHTA; CDR2 reads FQGNSA. This CDR3 has 14 amino acids. V was shortened by 1 base and J by 2 bases, with 7 bases between the two germline ends.

Notes on this clone: Other DNA sequences of this sample code for an identical CDR3. V gene TRBV20-1 combines with J gene TRBJ2-3; the D is unclear. Germline V CDR1 and CDR2: DFQATT, SNEGSKA (reference sequence). CDR3 length equals 11 residues. The V and J ends lost 3 bases and 2 bases respectively, with 3 bases between them. This CDR3 is CSARLTDTQYF. As DNA, the CDR3 is TGCAGTGCTAGGCTCACAGATACGCAGTATTTT.

The chain combines TRBV6-5 with TRBJ2-7; 13 nucleotides match TRBD2. V lost 0 bases to trimming and J lost 3 bases; unmatched junction nucleotides: 2. The CDR3 totals 16 residues. Germline V lookup: CDR1 MNHEY, CDR2 SVGAGI. The CDR3 bases are TGTGCCAGCAGTTACTCAAGGACTAGCGGGGGCTACGAGCAGTACTTC. This codes for CASSYSRTSGGYEQYF.

The CDR3 loop is CASTLGAGVTDTQYF. CDR3 DNA: TGTGCCAGCACCCTCGGGGCGGGAGTCACAGATACGCAGTATTTT. V gene TRBV28 combines with J gene TRBJ2-3, with 7 bases identical to TRBD2. The germline CDR1 and CDR2 sequences are MDHEN and SYDVKM. Trimming at V came to 7 bases and at J to 2 bases, leaving 9 bases not matched to a gene. The CDR3 has 15 residues.

This rearrangement joins TRBV28 to TRBJ1-5, with D uncertain. Deletions cut 3 bases from V and 6 bases from J, with 12 bases between. The CDR3 has 14 amino acids. CDR1 and CDR2 from the germline V gene are MDHEN and SYDVKM. CDR3: CASSLVTLSQPQHF. The CDR3 bases are TGTGCCAGCAGTTTGGTGACGCTGAGTCAGCCCCAGCATTTT.